This record looks at one T cell receptor beta chain sequence and its context. MiXCR, applied by TCRdb to the 5' RACE reads, yields one record per CDR3 protein. The sample holds roughly 99,000 distinct CDR3 sequences, approximately 10% seen once. This specimen comes from a study of early T cells in non-severe SARS-CoV-2 infection. Germline CDR1 and CDR2: SQVTM and ANQGSEA. The CDR3 is made up of 10 amino acids. V gave up 6 bases and J gave up 7 bases, with 9 bases separating them. The source of this sequence is an adult who was a healthcare worker with PCR-confirmed SARS-CoV-2 infection or an uninfected control (not recorded which). The sequenced sample was whole blood. The gene calls are TRBV29-1 and TRBJ1-2, with D unresolved. CDR3 DNA sequence: TGCAGCGTCGACCAGTTTGGCTACACCTTC. Encoded protein: CSVDQFGYTF.